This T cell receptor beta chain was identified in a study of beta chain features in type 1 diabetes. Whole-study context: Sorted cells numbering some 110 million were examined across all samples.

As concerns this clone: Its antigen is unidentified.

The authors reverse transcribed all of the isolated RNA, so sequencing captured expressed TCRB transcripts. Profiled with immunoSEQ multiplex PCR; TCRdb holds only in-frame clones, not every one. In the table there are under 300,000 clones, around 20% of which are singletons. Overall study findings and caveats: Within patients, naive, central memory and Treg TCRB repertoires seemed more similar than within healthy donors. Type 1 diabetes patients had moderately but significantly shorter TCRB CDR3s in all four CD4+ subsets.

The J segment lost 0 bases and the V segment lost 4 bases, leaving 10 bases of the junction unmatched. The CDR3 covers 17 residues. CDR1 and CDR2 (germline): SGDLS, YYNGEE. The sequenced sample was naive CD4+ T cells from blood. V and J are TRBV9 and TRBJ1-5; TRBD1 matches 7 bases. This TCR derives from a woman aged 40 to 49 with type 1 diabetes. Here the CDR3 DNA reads TGTGCCAGCAGCCGGACAGGTATAGGGGATAGCAATCAGCCCCAGCATTTT. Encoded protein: CASSRTGIGDSNQPQHF.